The T cell receptor (beta chain) under discussion was sequenced for a study of shared clonotypes between healthy human individuals. A single count supports this clone. Method: immunoSEQ multiplex PCR; TCRdb's copy keeps in-frame clones and lacks some. The table shows hundreds of thousands of clones, with approximately 96% occurring only once. Positively selected for CCR7, the CD45RO-negative cells used as naive CD8 cells excluded terminally differentiated effector memory CD45RA+ cells. The CDR3 is 15 amino acids. The germline V gene has CDR1 SGHNT and CDR2 YYREEE (reference sequence). Trimming cost V 3 bases and J 3 bases, with 15 bases left between them.

This sequence originates from a woman aged 30 to 39 in good health. Sample: naive CD8+ T cells sorted from blood. This rearrangement joins TRBV5-4 to TRBJ1-1, with TRBD1 as a possible D gene (6 bases). CDR3 loop: CASSSLQGGDTEAFF. CDR3 DNA: TGTGCCAGCAGCTCGCTACAGGGTGGGGACACTGAAGCTTTCTTT.